The 9 T cell receptor beta chains reported below all come from one sample, sequenced in a study of regulatory T cells in long-lasting Graves disease. According to the study, TCR beta libraries were built with iRepertoire HTBI primers and CDR3-region Arm-PCR. MiXCR, applied by TCRdb to the multiplex PCR reads, yields one record per CDR3 protein. The sample has about 620,000 distinct CDR3 sequences; 15% to 20% are singletons. Regarding time point: newly diagnosed GD, antithyroid drugs for less than 3 months. The authors made the TCR library using RNA they extracted from PBMCs. These data were also reused for a study on T cells in Graves' hyperthyroidism and ophthalmopathy.

The sequenced sample was peripheral blood mononuclear cells (PBMCs), obtained at new diagnosis, from a patient treated with antithyroid drugs. These receptors all stem from a woman in her 30s with Graves disease.

The genes are TRBV20-1 and TRBJ2-1; 9 bases are shared with TRBD2. Per germline, CDR1 DFQATT and CDR2 SNEGSKA (reference sequence). This CDR3 has 15 amino acids. Losses at the gene ends were 6 bases for V and 2 bases for J; bases not matched to a gene: 8. CDR3 sequence reads: CSAADLAGPYNEQFF. The CDR3 coding sequence is TGCAGTGCGGCCGATCTAGCGGGACCCTACAATGAGCAGTTCTTC.

This clonotype has at least ten counts. This sequence joins TRBV29-1 and TRBJ2-3; 13 nucleotides agree with TRBD2. The CDR3 totals 14 residues. Germline-derived CDR1 and CDR2 are SQVTM and ANQGSEA. V dropped 8 bases and J dropped 9; count of bases not matched to a gene: 11. CDR3: CSSDELAGGVTQYF. CDR3 sequence (DNA): TGCAGCTCTGATGAACTAGCGGGAGGGGTAACGCAGTATTTT.

CDR3: CASGTSGRSYNEQFF. CDR3 sequence (DNA): TGTGCCAGCGGAACTAGCGGGAGGTCCTACAATGAGCAGTTCTTC. The chain uses TRBV7-9 and TRBJ2-1, with 12 nucleotides matching TRBD2. This CDR3 is 15 amino acids long. V lost 8 bases and J lost 1; bases outside the gene matches: 3. Germline V gives CDR1 SEHNR, CDR2 FQNEAQ (reference sequence).

This clonotype appeared a few times. This chain connects TRBV11-2 to TRBJ1-3; D remains ambiguous. CDR1 SGHAT and CDR2 FQNNGV come from the germline V gene. The V gene lost 7 bases and the J gene lost 5 bases, with 15 bases spanning the gap. This CDR3 spans 14 amino acids. The CDR3 is CASTSAQYRNTIYF. For the CDR3, the DNA is TGTGCCAGCACCTCCGCTCAATATAGAAACACCATATATTTT.

The CDR3 reads CASSLSEFGTQYF. The CDR3 coding sequence is TGTGCCAGCAGCTTATCAGAGTTTGGGACCCAGTACTTC. J is TRBJ2-5 and V is TRBV7-9; unclear D gene. Trimming shortened V by 2 bases and J by 7 bases, and 11 bases separated the two germline ends. The CDR3 covers 13 residues. Germline V CDR1 and CDR2: SEHNR, FQNEAQ (reference sequence).

This CDR3 is CASSPSGKRETQYF. The CDR3 region has the DNA TGTGCCAGCAGCCCAAGCGGAAAAAGAGAGACCCAGTACTTC. This sequence joins TRBV9 and TRBJ2-5; weak D call: TRBD2 (5 bases). The CDR3 is made up of 14 amino acids. Germline V gene sequence: CDR1 SGDLS, CDR2 YYNGEE. With 4 bases removed from V and 4 bases from J, the gap between germline ends came to 14 bases.

The V gene is TRBV7-6, the J gene TRBJ2-5, with D possibly matching TRBD2 (6 bases). Germline CDR1 reads SGHVS; CDR2 reads FNYEAQ. V shed 1 base and J shed 2 bases, with 11 bases lying between them. The CDR3 is 15 amino acids. CDR3 in amino acids: CASSLGISGQETQYF. DNA for the CDR3: TGTGCCAGCAGCTTAGGCATTAGCGGTCAAGAGACCCAGTACTTC.

Turning to this clonotype: This likely comes from a read error, as the CDR3 has no conserved phenylalanine or tryptophan at its end. This chain links TRBV11-2 with TRBJ2-2, with D hard to call. The germline gives CDR1 SGHAT, CDR2 FQNNGV. V was shortened by 1 base and J by 3 bases, with 3 bases between the two germline ends. The CDR3 sequence is 13 residues long. CDR3 amino acids: CASSLVDTGELFL. In DNA, the CDR3 is TGTGCCAGCAGCTTAGTGGACACCGGGGAGCTGTTTCTT.

V usage is TRBV3-1 and J usage is TRBJ1-6; 9 bases are a match to TRBD1. CDR3 size: 15 residues. The germline V gene has CDR1 LGHDT and CDR2 YNNKEL (reference sequence). Trimming cost V 6 bases and J 5 bases; bases outside gene matches: 5. Here the CDR3 reads CASSPTGGNNSPLHF. CDR3 coding DNA: TGTGCCAGCAGTCCGACAGGGGGTAATAATTCACCCCTCCACTTT.